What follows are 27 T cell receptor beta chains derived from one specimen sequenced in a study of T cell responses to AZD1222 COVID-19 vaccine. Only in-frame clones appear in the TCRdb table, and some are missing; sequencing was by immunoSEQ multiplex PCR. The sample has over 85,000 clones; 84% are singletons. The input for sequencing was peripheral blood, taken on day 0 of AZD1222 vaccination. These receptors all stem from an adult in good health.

The CDR3 DNA is TGTGCCAGCAGCGGACAGGGAGGAGATCAGCCCCAGCATTTT. The encoded protein is CASSGQGGDQPQHF. This chain links TRBV2 with TRBJ1-5; 8 nucleotides align to TRBD1. Trimming cost V 6 bases and J 5 bases; bases outside gene matches: 6. The germline V gene has CDR1 SNHLY and CDR2 FYNNEI. The CDR3 sequence is 14 residues long.

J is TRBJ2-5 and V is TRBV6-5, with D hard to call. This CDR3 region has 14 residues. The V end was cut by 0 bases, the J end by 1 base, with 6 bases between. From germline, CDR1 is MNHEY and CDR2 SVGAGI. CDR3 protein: CASSYSWVQETQYF. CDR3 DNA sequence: TGTGCCAGCAGTTACTCGTGGGTCCAAGAGACCCAGTACTTC.

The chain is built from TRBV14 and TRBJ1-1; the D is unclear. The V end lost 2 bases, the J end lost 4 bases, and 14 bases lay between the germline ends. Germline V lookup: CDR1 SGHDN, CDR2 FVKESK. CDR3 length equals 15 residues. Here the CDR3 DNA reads TGTGCCAGCAGCCAATCGCAAGGTTGGAGCACTGAAGCTTTCTTT. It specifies CASSQSQGWSTEAFF.

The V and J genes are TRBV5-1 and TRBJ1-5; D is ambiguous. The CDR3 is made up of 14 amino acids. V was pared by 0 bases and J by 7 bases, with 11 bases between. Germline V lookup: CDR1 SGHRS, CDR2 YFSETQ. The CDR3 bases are TGCGCCAGCAGCTTGGAGGGTCGGGAACAGCCCCAGCATTTT. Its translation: CASSLEGREQPQHF.

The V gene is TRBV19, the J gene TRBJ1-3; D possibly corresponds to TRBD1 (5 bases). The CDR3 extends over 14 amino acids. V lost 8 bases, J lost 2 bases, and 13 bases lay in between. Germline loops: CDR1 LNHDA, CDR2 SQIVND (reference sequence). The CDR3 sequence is CASGETVTGNTIYF. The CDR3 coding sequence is TGTGCCAGTGGGGAGACAGTTACTGGAAACACCATATATTTT.

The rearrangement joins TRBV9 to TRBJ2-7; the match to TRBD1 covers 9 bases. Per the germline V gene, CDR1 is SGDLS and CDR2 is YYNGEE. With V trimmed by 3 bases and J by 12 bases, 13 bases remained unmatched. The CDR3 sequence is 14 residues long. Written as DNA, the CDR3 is TGTGCCAGCAGCGCCATTGACAGGGGGGAAGTATTGTACTTC. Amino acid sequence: CASSAIDRGEVLYF.

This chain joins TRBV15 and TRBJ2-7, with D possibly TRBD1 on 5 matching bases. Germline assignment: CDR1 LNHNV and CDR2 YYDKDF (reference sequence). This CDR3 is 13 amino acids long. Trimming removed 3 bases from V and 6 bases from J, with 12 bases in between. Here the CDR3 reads CATSRDTPGEQYF. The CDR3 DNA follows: TGTGCCACCAGCAGGGACACCCCTGGCGAGCAGTACTTC. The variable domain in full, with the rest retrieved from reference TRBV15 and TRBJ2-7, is DAMVIQNPRYQVTQFGKPVTLSCSQTLNHNVMYWYQQKSSQAPKLLFHYYDKDFNNEADTPDNFQSRRPNTSFCFLDIRSPGLGDTAMYLCATSRDTPGEQYFGPGTRLTVT.

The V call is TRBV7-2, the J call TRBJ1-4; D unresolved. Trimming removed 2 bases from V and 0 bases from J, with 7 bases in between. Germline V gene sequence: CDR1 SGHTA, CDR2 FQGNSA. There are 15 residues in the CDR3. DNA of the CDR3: TGTGCCAGCAGCTTACCAACCTCAACTAATGAAAAACTGTTTTTT. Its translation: CASSLPTSTNEKLFF.

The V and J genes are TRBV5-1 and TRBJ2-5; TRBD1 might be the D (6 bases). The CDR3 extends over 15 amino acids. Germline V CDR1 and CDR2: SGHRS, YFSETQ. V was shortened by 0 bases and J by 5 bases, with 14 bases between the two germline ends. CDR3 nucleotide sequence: TGCGCCAGCAGCTTGGGGCACAACCAGGGGGAGACCCAGTACTTC. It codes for CASSLGHNQGETQYF.

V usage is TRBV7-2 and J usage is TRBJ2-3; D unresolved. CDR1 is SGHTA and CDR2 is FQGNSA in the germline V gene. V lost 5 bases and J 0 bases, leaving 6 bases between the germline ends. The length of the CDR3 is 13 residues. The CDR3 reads CASSAPSTDTQYF. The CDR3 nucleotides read TGTGCCAGCAGCGCACCTAGCACAGATACGCAGTATTTT.

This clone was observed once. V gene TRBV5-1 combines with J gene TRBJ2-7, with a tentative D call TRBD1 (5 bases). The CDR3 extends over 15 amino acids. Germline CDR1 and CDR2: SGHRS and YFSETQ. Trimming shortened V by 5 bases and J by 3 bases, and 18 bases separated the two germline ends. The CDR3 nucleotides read TGCGCCAGCAGATCGGACATTCTCTCTGACTACGAGCAGTACTTC. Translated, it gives CASRSDILSDYEQYF.

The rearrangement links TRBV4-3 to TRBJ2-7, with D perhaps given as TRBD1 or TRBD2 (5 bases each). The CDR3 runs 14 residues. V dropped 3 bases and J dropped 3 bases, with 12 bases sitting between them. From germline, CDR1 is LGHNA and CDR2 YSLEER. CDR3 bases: TGCGCCAGCAGCCACTCGAGGGACCTCTACGAGCAGTACTTC. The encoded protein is CASSHSRDLYEQYF.

The CDR3 reads CARQSNTEAFF. The CDR3 DNA reads as TGTGCCAGACAAAGTAACACTGAAGCTTTCTTT. The chain joins TRBV2 to TRBJ1-1; D not certain. CDR3 length equals 11 residues. Trimming left V 9 bases short and J 2 bases short, with 7 bases between. CDR1 and CDR2 (germline): SNHLY, FYNNEI. Based on the CDR3 plus reference TRBV2 and TRBJ1-1, the full variable domain is EPEVTQTPSHQVTQMGQEVILRCVPISNHLYFYWYRQILGQKVEFLVSFYNNEISEKSEIFDDQFSVERPDGSNFTLKIRSTKLEDSAMYFCARQSNTEAFFGQGTRLTVV.

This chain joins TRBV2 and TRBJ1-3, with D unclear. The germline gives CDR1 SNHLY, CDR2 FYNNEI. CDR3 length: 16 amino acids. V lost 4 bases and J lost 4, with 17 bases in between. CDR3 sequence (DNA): TGTGCCAGCAGTGGACCCGGATCCCGGCGCGGAAACACCATATATTTT. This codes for CASSGPGSRRGNTIYF.

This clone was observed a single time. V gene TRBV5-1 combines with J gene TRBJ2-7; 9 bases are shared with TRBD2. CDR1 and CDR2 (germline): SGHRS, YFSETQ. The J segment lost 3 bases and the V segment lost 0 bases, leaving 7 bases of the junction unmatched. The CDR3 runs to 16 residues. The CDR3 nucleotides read TGCGCCAGCAGCTTGGGTGTTGGCGGGAGGGACTACGAGCAGTACTTC. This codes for CASSLGVGGRDYEQYF.

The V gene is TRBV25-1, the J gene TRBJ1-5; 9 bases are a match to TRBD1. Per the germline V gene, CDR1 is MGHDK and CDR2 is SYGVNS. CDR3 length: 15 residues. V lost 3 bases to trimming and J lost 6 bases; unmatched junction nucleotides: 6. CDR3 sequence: CASSDTGGQGQPQHF. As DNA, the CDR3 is TGTGCCAGCAGTGACACCGGGGGACAGGGTCAGCCCCAGCATTTT.

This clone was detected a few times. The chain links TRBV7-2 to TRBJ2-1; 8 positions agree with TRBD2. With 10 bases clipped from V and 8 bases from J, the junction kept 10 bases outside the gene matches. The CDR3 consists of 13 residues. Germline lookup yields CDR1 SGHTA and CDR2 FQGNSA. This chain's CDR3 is CATRAGVMDEQFF. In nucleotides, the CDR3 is TGTGCCACCCGAGCGGGAGTTATGGATGAGCAGTTCTTC.

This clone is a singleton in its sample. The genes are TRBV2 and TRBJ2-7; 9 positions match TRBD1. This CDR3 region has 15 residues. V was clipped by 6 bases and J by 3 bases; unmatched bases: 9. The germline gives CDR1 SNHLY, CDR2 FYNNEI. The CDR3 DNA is TGTGCCAGCAGGGCGATCCCGGGACAGGGCTACGAGCAGTACTTC. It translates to CASRAIPGQGYEQYF.

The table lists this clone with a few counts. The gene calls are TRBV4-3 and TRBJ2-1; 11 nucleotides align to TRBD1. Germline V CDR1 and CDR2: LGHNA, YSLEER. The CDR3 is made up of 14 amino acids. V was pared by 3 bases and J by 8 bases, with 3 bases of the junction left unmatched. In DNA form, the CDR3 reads TGCGCCAGCAGCCACCGGGACAGGGGGGATGAGCAGTTCTTC. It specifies CASSHRDRGDEQFF.

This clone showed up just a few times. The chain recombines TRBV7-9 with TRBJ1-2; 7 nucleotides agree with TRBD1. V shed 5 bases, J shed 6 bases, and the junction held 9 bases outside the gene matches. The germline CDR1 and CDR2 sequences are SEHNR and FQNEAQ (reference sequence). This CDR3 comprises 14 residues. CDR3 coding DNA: TGTGCCAGCAGCCGACCCGGGACAGTGGATGGCTACACCTTC. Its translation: CASSRPGTVDGYTF. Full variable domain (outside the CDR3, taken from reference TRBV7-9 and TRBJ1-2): DTGVSQNPRHKITKRGQNVTFRCDPISEHNRLYWYRQTLGQGPEFLTYFQNEAQLEKSRLLSDRFSAERPKGSFSTLEIQRTEQGDSAMYLCASSRPGTVDGYTFGSGTRLTVV.

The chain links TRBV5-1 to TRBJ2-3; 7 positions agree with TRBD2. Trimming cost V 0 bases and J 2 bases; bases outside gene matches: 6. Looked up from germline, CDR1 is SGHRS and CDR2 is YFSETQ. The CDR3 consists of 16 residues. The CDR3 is CASSLAGAGITDTQYF. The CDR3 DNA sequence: TGCGCCAGCAGCTTGGCCGGAGCGGGGATCACAGATACGCAGTATTTT.

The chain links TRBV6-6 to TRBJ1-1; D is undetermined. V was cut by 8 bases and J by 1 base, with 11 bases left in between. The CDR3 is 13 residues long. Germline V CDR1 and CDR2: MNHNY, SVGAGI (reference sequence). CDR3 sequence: CASSSRPNTEAFF. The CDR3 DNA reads TGTGCCAGCTCTTCAAGACCGAACACTGAAGCTTTCTTT.

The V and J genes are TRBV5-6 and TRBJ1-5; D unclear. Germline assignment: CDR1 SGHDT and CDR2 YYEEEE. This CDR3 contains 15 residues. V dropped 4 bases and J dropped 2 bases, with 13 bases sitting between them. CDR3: CASSLRTVGNQPQHF. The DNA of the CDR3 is TGTGCCAGCAGCCTAAGGACGGTAGGCAATCAGCCCCAGCATTTT.

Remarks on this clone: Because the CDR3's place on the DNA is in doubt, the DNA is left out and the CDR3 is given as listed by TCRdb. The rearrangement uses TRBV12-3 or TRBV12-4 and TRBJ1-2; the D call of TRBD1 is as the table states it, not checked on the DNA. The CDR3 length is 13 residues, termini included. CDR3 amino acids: CASSFLAGQGYTF.

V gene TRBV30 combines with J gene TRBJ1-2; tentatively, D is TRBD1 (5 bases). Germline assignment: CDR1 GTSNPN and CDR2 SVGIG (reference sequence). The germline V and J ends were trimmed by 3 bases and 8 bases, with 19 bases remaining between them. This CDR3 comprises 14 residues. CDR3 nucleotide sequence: TGTGCCTGGAGGGCCCCGGGGGGGTTTCGAGGCTACACCTTC. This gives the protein CAWRAPGGFRGYTF.

The CDR3, as DNA: TGTGCCAGCAGCTTCGGCAGGGTCGTGCAGCCCCAGCATTTT. This codes for CASSFGRVVQPQHF. This sequence joins TRBV7-2 and TRBJ1-5; D is possibly TRBD1 (5 bases). Germline V gives CDR1 SGHTA, CDR2 FQGNSA. This CDR3 spans 14 amino acids. Trimming left V 3 bases short and J 7 bases short, with 13 bases between.

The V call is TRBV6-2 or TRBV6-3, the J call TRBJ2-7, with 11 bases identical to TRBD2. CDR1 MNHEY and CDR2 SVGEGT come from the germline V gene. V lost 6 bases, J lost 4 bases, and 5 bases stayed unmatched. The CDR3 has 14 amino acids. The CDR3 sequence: CASSPGLAGYEQYF. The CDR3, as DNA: TGTGCCAGCAGCCCCGGACTAGCGGGTTACGAGCAGTACTTC.